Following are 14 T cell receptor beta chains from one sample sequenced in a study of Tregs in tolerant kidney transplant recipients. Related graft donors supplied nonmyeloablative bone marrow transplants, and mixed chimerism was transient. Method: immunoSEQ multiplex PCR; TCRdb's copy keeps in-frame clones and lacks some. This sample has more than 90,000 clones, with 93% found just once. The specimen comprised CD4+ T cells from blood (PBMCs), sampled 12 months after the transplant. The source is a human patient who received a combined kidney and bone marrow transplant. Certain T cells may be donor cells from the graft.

This CDR3 reads CAIRDRGDEKLFF. The CDR3 DNA sequence: TGTGCCATCCGAGACAGGGGTGACGAAAAACTGTTTTTT. V and J are TRBV10-3 and TRBJ1-4; 8 nucleotides agree with TRBD1. V trimming: 8 bases; J trimming: 8 bases; junction bases outside the gene matches: 7. The CDR3 has 13 amino acids. Per the germline V gene, CDR1 is ENHRY and CDR2 is SYGVKD.

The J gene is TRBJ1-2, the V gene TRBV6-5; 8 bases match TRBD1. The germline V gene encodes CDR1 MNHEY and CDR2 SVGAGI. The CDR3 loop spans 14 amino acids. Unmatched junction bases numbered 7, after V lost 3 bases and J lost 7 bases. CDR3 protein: CASSYARGRPGYTF. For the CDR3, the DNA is TGTGCCAGCAGTTATGCCAGGGGGCGGCCTGGCTACACCTTC.

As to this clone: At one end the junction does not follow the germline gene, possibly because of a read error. The CDR3: CASSLRGADYGYTF. The CDR3 region has the DNA TGTGCCAGCAGCTTGCGAGGGGCGGACTATGGCTATACCTTC. The V call is TRBV5-4, the J call TRBJ1-2, with D tentatively TRBD1 (5 bases). The length of the CDR3 is 14 residues. Germline V gene lookup returns CDR1 SGHNT and CDR2 YYREEE (reference sequence). The entire variable domain, with the rest obtained from reference TRBV5-4 and TRBJ1-2, is as follows: ETGVTQSPTHLIKTRGQQVTLRCSSQSGHNTVSWYQQALGQGPQFIFQYYREEENGRGNFPPRFSGLQFPNYSSELNVNALELDDSALYLCASSLRGADYGYTFGSGTRLTVV.

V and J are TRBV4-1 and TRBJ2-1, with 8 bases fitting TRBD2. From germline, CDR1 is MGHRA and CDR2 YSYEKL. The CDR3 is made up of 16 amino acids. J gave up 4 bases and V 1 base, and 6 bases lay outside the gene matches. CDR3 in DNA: TGCGCCAGCAGCCAAGGACCTAGCGGGCAATACAATGAGCAGTTCTTC. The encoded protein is CASSQGPSGQYNEQFF.

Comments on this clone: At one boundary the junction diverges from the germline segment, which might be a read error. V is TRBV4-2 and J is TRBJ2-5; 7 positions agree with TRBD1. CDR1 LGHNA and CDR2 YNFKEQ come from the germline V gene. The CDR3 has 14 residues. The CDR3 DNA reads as TGTGCCAGCAGCCTCGGGACAGATCAAGAGGCCCAGTACTTC. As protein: CASSLGTDQEAQYF.

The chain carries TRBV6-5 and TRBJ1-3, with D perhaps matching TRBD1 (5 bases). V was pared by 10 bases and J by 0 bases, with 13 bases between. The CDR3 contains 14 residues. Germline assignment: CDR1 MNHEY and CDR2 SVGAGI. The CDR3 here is CATRRDLSGNTIYF. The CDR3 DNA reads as TGTGCCACACGGAGGGACCTCTCTGGAAACACCATATATTTT.

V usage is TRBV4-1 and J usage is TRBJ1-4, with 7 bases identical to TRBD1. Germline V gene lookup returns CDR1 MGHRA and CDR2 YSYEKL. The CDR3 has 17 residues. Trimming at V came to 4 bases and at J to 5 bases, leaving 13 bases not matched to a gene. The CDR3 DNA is TGCGCCAGCAGCCTCGGACCCCCGGGACAGAGAAATGAAAAACTGTTTTTT. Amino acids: CASSLGPPGQRNEKLFF.

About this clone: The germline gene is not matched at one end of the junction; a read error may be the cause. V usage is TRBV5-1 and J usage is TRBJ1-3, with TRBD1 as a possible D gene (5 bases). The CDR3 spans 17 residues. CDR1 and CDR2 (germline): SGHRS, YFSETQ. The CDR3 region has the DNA TGCGCCAGCAACTTGGGCCAACTGGGGCGCTCTGGAAACACCATATATTTT. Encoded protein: CASNLGQLGRSGNTIYF.

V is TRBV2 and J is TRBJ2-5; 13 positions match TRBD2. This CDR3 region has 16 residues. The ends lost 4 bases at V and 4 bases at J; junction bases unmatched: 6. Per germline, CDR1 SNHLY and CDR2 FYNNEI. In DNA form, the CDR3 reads TGTGCCAGCAGTGTTGGACTAGCGGGAGTAGGAGAGACCCAGTACTTC. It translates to CASSVGLAGVGETQYF.

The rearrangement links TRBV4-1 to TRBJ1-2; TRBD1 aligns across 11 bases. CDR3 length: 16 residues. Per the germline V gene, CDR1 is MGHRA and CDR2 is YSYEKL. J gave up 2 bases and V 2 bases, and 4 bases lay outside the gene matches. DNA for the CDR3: TGCGCCAGCAGCCAATGGACAGGGGGCCTCAACTATGGCTACACCTTC. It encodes CASSQWTGGLNYGYTF.

The chain's CDR3 is CASSLGTGFFRTGNTIYF. In DNA, the CDR3 is TGTGCCAGCAGCCTCGGGACAGGCTTTTTTCGGACTGGAAACACCATATATTTT. V gene TRBV5-4 combines with J gene TRBJ1-3; 8 positions match TRBD1. CDR1 is SGHNT and CDR2 is YYREEE in the germline V gene (reference sequence). Germline trimming cut 4 bases from V and 2 bases from J; bases unmatched to any gene: 14. This CDR3 region has 18 residues.

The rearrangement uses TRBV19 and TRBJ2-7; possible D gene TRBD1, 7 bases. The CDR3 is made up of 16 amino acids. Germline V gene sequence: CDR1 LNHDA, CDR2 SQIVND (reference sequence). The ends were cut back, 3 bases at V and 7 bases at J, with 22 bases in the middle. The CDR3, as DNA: TGTGCCAGTAGTATTAGTGGGGGCAGGGGGGCTCGTGAGCAGTACTTC. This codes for CASSISGGRGAREQYF.

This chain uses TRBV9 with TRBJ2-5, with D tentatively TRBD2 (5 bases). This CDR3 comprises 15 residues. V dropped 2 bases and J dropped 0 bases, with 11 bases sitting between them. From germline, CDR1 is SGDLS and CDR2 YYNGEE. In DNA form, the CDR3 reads TGTGCCAGCAGCGTTCTTGGACTGAACCAAGAGACCCAGTACTTC. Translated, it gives CASSVLGLNQETQYF.

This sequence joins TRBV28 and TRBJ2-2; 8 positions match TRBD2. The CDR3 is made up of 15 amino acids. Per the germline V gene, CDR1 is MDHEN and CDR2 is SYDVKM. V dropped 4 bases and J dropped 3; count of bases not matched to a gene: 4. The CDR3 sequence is CASSSGTRHTGELFF. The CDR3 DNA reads TGTGCCAGCAGTTCCGGGACTAGACACACCGGGGAGCTGTTTTTT.